This passage covers 20 T cell receptor beta chains from one sample sequenced in a study of siplizumab effects on memory and regulatory T cells. Data came from immunoSEQ multiplex PCR; TCRdb stores just in-frame clones and leaves some out. The data show about 99,000 clones, with roughly 93% seen just once and 0.55% to 0.8% held by the top ten. Input material: Tregs sorted from blood. These receptors were taken from a human donor in good health.

The chain has TRBV6-5 and TRBJ2-5, with D perhaps matching TRBD2 (5 bases). Deletions cut 6 bases from V and 0 bases from J, with 11 bases between. The CDR3 sequence is 14 residues long. CDR1 MNHEY and CDR2 SVGAGI come from the germline V gene. CDR3 region: CASRPSGNQETQYF. CDR3 nucleotide sequence: TGTGCCAGCAGACCTTCGGGGAACCAAGAGACCCAGTACTTC.

The chain is built from TRBV29-1 and TRBJ1-1; D uncertain. Trimming cost V 5 bases and J 1 base, with 8 bases left between them. The germline CDR1 and CDR2 sequences are SQVTM and ANQGSEA. This CDR3 has 12 amino acids. As DNA, the CDR3 is TGCAGCGTTTTACAGCCGAACACTGAAGCTTTCTTT. This translates into CSVLQPNTEAFF.

The J gene is TRBJ2-7, the V gene TRBV7-2; 7 bases are shared with TRBD1. This CDR3 is 15 amino acids long. Germline V gene data show CDR1 as SGHTA and CDR2 as FQGNSA. With V trimmed by 5 bases and J by 12 bases, 19 bases remained unmatched. CDR3 residues: CASSPLLTLTGTTYF. The CDR3 nucleotides are TGTGCCAGCAGCCCTCTGCTGACGCTGACAGGGACCACGTACTTC.

This chain links TRBV11-1 with TRBJ2-1; the match to TRBD2 covers 7 bases. V shed 0 bases and J 4 bases; nucleotides not matched to a gene: 6. CDR1 is SGHAT and CDR2 is FQDESV in the germline V gene (reference sequence). The CDR3 has 16 residues. This CDR3 reads CASSLAGGRVYNEQFF. The CDR3 DNA reads TGTGCCAGCAGCTTAGCGGGCGGGAGAGTTTACAATGAGCAGTTCTTC.

V gene TRBV11-3 combines with J gene TRBJ1-1; unclear D gene. From germline, CDR1 is SGHNT and CDR2 YENEEA. The CDR3 consists of 14 residues. Deletions cut 5 bases from V and 4 bases from J, with 14 bases between. CDR3 in DNA: TGTGCCAGCAGCGACTGGGGAGAGGGCACTGAAGCTTTCTTT. This codes for CASSDWGEGTEAFF.

The chain employs TRBV18 and TRBJ1-1, with D possibly being TRBD1 (5 bases). Between the trimmed V and J ends, which lost 0 bases and 0 bases, there was a span of 14 bases. This CDR3 is built from 17 residues. Germline V lookup: CDR1 KGHSH, CDR2 LQKENI. CDR3 sequence reads: CASSPPSRDLMNTEAFF. CDR3 nucleotide sequence: TGTGCCAGCTCACCACCGTCACGGGACTTAATGAACACTGAAGCTTTCTTT.

The chain joins TRBV9 to TRBJ2-1; D unresolved. Between the trimmed V and J ends, which lost 0 bases and 0 bases, there was a span of 7 bases. The germline V gene encodes CDR1 SGDLS and CDR2 YYNGEE. This CDR3 is built from 15 residues. CDR3 in amino acids: CASSVVVDSYNEQFF. Written as DNA, the CDR3 is TGTGCCAGCAGCGTAGTAGTAGACTCCTACAATGAGCAGTTCTTC.

This chain connects TRBV21-1 to TRBJ1-4. TRBV21-1 is deemed a pseudogene. The CDR3 extends over 16 amino acids. CDR3 DNA sequence: TGTGCCAGCAGCCCTCATACGGAGGAGGGGGATGAAAAACTGTTTTTT. Its protein product is CASSPHTEEGDEKLFF.

The V gene is TRBV10-3, the J gene TRBJ2-2, with 10 positions matching TRBD2. V lost 9 bases and J lost 6; bases outside the gene matches: 10. The length of the CDR3 is 15 residues. CDR1 is ENHRY, CDR2 SYGVKD, per germline. CDR3 sequence reads: CAINPSGSTAGELFF. In nucleotides, the CDR3 is TGTGCCATAAACCCTAGCGGGAGTACAGCCGGGGAGCTGTTTTTT.

This chain uses TRBV12-5 with TRBJ2-2; D uncertain. V was shortened by 2 bases and J by 4 bases, with 5 bases between the two germline ends. This CDR3 contains 13 residues. Germline V gene data show CDR1 as LGHNT and CDR2 as FRNRAP. CDR3 coding DNA: TGTGCTAGTGGTTTGTCCGGCACCGGGGAGCTGTTTTTT. Amino acid sequence: CASGLSGTGELFF.

The gene calls are TRBV27 and TRBJ1-2, with TRBD1 as a possible D gene (6 bases). This CDR3 has 16 amino acids. The germline V gene has CDR1 MNHEY and CDR2 SMNVEV (reference sequence). Trimming removed 4 bases at V and 4 bases at J, with 19 bases between. CDR3: CASSSHQRTVGYGYTF. As DNA, the CDR3 is TGTGCCAGCAGTTCTCACCAACGGACAGTCGGCTATGGCTACACCTTC.

The chain's CDR3 is CASSSRGSGRPPYNEQFF. The CDR3 DNA follows: TGTGCCAGCAGCTCCCGGGGTAGCGGGAGGCCCCCCTACAATGAGCAGTTCTTC. The V call is TRBV7-2, the J call TRBJ2-1; 10 positions match TRBD2. J was trimmed by 2 bases and V by 4 bases; bases with no gene match: 11. The CDR3 sequence is 18 residues long. Germline CDR1 is SGHTA and CDR2 is FQGNSA. The full variable domain, completed using reference TRBV7-2 and TRBJ2-1, is GAGVSQSPSNKVTEKGKDVELRCDPISGHTALYWYRQSLGQGLEFLIYFQGNSAPDKSGLPSDRFSAERTGGSVSTLTIQRTQQEDSAVYLCASSSRGSGRPPYNEQFFGPGTRLTVL.

The chain carries TRBV6-1 and TRBJ1-1; no clear D gene. The V end lost 5 bases, the J end lost 5 bases, and 12 bases lay between the germline ends. Germline CDR1 is MNHNS and CDR2 is SASEGT. CDR3 length equals 13 residues. The CDR3 sequence is CASSKTGGTEAFF. CDR3 nucleotide sequence: TGTGCCAGCAGTAAGACTGGCGGGACTGAAGCTTTCTTT.

The rearrangement joins TRBV6-1 to TRBJ2-3; D not resolved. From germline, CDR1 is MNHNS and CDR2 SASEGT. CDR3 size: 15 residues. V was clipped by 3 bases and J by 4 bases, with 14 bases between them. This chain's CDR3 is CASSDSTWAPDTQYF. The CDR3 nucleotides are TGTGCCAGCAGTGATTCCACGTGGGCTCCAGATACGCAGTATTTT.

The table lists this clone with a few counts. The chain joins TRBV6-1 to TRBJ1-2; no definite D call. The CDR3 covers 12 residues. V lost 7 bases and J lost 5, with 11 bases in between. Germline loops: CDR1 MNHNS, CDR2 SASEGT. The CDR3 DNA follows: TGTGCCAGCATCAGTGCTGGGTATGGCTACACCTTC. It is translated as CASISAGYGYTF.

The genes are TRBV5-4 and TRBJ2-5; 7 bases align to TRBD1. V trimming: 5 bases; J trimming: 2 bases; junction bases outside the gene matches: 3. Per germline, CDR1 SGHNT and CDR2 YYREEE (reference sequence). The CDR3 contains 13 residues. This CDR3 is CASSGTAQETQYF. The CDR3 bases are TGTGCCAGCAGTGGGACAGCACAAGAGACCCAGTACTTC.

The chain combines TRBV4-1 with TRBJ2-3; 7 nucleotides align to TRBD1. The V gene's germline CDR1 is MGHRA and CDR2 YSYEKL. The CDR3 extends over 16 amino acids. Trimming took 4 bases from V and 3 from J; bases not matched to a gene: 10. CDR3 in DNA: TGCGCCAGCAGCCTCTTGAGGGACAGATTTACAGATACGCAGTATTTT. Protein: CASSLLRDRFTDTQYF.

The rearrangement joins TRBV15 to TRBJ2-5, with TRBD1 identical over 7 bases. The CDR3 is made up of 13 amino acids. The ends lost 5 bases at V and 4 bases at J; junction bases unmatched: 4. Germline loops: CDR1 LNHNV, CDR2 YYDKDF (reference sequence). Written as DNA, the CDR3 is TGTGCCACCAGCCGAGGGGGCAGAGAGACCCAGTACTTC. This encodes CATSRGGRETQYF.

The chain couples TRBV5-1 to TRBJ1-2, with 12 bases lining up with TRBD1. The V gene's germline CDR1 is SGHRS and CDR2 YFSETQ. This CDR3 has 19 amino acids. Trimming removed 3 bases from V and 4 bases from J; junction bases left unmatched: 16. DNA of the CDR3: TGCGCCAGCAGCTGGATAGGCAAACTCGGGACAGGGGGCGGCTATGGCTACACCTTC. Translation gives CASSWIGKLGTGGGYGYTF.

This sequence joins TRBV2 and TRBJ1-2, with TRBD1 as a possible D gene (5 bases). The CDR3 runs 12 residues. Trimming removed 5 bases at V and 3 bases at J, with 7 bases between. CDR1 SNHLY and CDR2 FYNNEI come from the germline V gene. CDR3 region: CASSRRDYGYTF. The CDR3 coding sequence is TGTGCCAGCAGTCGCAGGGACTATGGCTACACCTTC.